This T cell receptor beta chain emerged from a study of shared T cell receptors in the human thymus. V lost 2 bases and J 5 bases, leaving 15 bases between the germline ends. This CDR3 contains 15 residues. Germline V gives CDR1 MDHEN, CDR2 SYDVKM. Method: immunoSEQ multiplex PCR; TCRdb's copy keeps in-frame clones and lacks some. This table has some 720,000 clones, more than 75% appearing once. These same records also appear under a second study, on human thymus T cells.

The chain joins TRBV28 to TRBJ2-5, with unresolved D. The clonotype comes from a boy under two years old with a congenital heart defect. The sequencing input was thymocytes. For the CDR3, the DNA is TGTGCCAGCAGTTTACCGGCTTGGGTCGGGGAGACCCAGTACTTC. The encoded protein is CASSLPAWVGETQYF.